These T cell receptor beta chains were read from a single sample in a study of vaccination effects on CD4 cells after COVID-19. No cognate antigen is known for these TCRs. TCRdb's copy holds only in-frame clones and misses some; the assay was immunoSEQ multiplex PCR. The data hold 55,000 to 80,000 clones, with roughly 70% observed a single time. This sample comprised CD4+ T cells from PBMCs cultured with HCoV-OC43 spike peptides, obtained before COVID-19 vaccination. These receptors all stem from a human donor who received a COVID-19 vaccine. The CDR3 runs from the conserved cysteine through the conserved F or W. A D gene is named only where the DNA matches it firmly. Rows give clone size only sometimes, using once, few, many, or a class for an expanded clone.

abundance,v_gene,len,d_gene,j_gene,CDR3nt,CDR3aa
NA,TRBV6-5,12,NA,TRBJ1-2,TGTGCCAGCAGAAAAGACCGGGATGGCTACACCTTC,CASRKDRDGYTF
NA,TRBV4-2,21,TRBD1,TRBJ2-4,TGTGCCAGCAGCCTCACGTTCCGGGGGACAGGGTCAGGAGGGCCTCAAAACATTCAGTACTTC,CASSLTFRGTGSGGPQNIQYF
NA,TRBV7-2,13,NA,TRBJ1-2,TGTGCCAGCAGCTTAGCGCTAACAGAAAGAGGCACCTTC,CASSLALTERGTF
NA,TRBV19,13,NA,TRBJ1-1,TGTGCCAGTAGTCTGGACGGGGACACTGAAGCTTTCTTT,CASSLDGDTEAFF
NA,TRBV7-2,16,NA,TRBJ1-4,TGTGCCAGCAGCCCTGGGATCTCCACCATCAATGAAAAACTGTTTTTT,CASSPGISTINEKLFF
NA,TRBV5-4,15,NA,TRBJ2-2,TGTGCCAGCAGCTGGGACACCACAAACACCGGGGAGCTGTTTTTT,CASSWDTTNTGELFF
NA,TRBV6-5,14,NA,TRBJ2-3,TGTGCCAGCAGCGCTAGGGGGTTTACAGATACGCAGTATTTT,CASSARGFTDTQYF
NA,TRBV5-1,18,NA,TRBJ1-5,TGCGCCAGCAGCTTGGGGCCATTTTTGGCAGATAGCAATCAGCCCCAGCATTTT,CASSLGPFLADSNQPQHF
NA,TRBV2,14,NA,TRBJ1-4,TGTGCCAGCAGCAAACAGACGACTAATGAAAAACTGTTTTTT,CASSKQTTNEKLFF
NA,TRBV9,13,NA,TRBJ1-6,TGTGCCAGCAGCGTCACCGATAATTCACCCCTCCACTTT,CASSVTDNSPLHF
NA,TRBV2,15,NA,TRBJ1-5,TGTGCCAGCACCTACAGGGTAAATAGCAATCAGCCCCAGCATTTT,CASTYRVNSNQPQHF
NA,TRBV2,14,TRBD2,TRBJ2-3,TGTGCCAGTTTAGCGGGGCTTAGCACAGATACGCAGTATTTT,CASLAGLSTDTQYF
NA,TRBV24-1,13,NA,TRBJ1-1,TGTGCCACCAGTGTACAGGGTAACACTGAAGCTTTCTTT,CATSVQGNTEAFF
NA,TRBV4-1,15,TRBD2,TRBJ2-1,TGCGCCAGCGGGGGATTAGCGGGGACCTACAATGAGCAGTTCTTC,CASGGLAGTYNEQFF
once,TRBV6-5,14,TRBD2,TRBJ2-2,TGTGCCAGCAAGGGACTAGCGAACACCGGGGAGCTGTTTTTT,CASKGLANTGELFF
few,TRBV11-3,16,TRBD1,TRBJ1-4,TGTGCCAGCAGCTTAGGGACAGGTGCAACTAATGAAAAACTGTTTTTT,CASSLGTGATNEKLFF
NA,TRBV6-6,13,NA,TRBJ2-1,TGTGCCAGCAGTTACGCCTCCTACAATGAGCAGTTCTTC,CASSYASYNEQFF
once,TRBV29-1,12,NA,TRBJ1-1,TGCAGCGTTCGGGGGCAGAACACTGAAGCTTTCTTT,CSVRGQNTEAFF
NA,TRBV6-5,12,NA,TRBJ2-5,TGTGCCAGCACCCCGAGGGGCGAGACCCAGTACTTC,CASTPRGETQYF
NA,TRBV19,11,NA,TRBJ1-2,TGTGCCAGTACCCGGGGATCTGGCTACACCTTC,CASTRGSGYTF
NA,TRBV5-6,13,NA,TRBJ1-2,TGTGCCAGCACCCAGGTCAATACATATGGCTACACCTTC,CASTQVNTYGYTF
once,TRBV5-4,16,TRBD1,TRBJ2-1,TGTGCCAGCAGCCACCCTGTAGGGGACAGGGCCAATGAGCAGTTCTTC,CASSHPVGDRANEQFF
NA,TRBV5-1,16,TRBD2,TRBJ2-1,TGCGCCAGCAGCTTGGGACCGGCTAGCGGATACAATGAGCAGTTCTTC,CASSLGPASGYNEQFF
NA,TRBV19,15,NA,TRBJ1-3,TGTGCCAGTACCAGAACCGGTGAAACTGGAAACACCATATATTTT,CASTRTGETGNTIYF
NA,TRBV5-1,15,NA,TRBJ1-2,TGCGCCAGCAGCTTGGTGGGGGCCACCAACTATGGCTACACCTTC,CASSLVGATNYGYTF
once,TRBV24-1,16,NA,TRBJ2-1,TGTGCCACCAGTGGTTTTCTAGCGCACTCCTACAATGAGCAGTTCTTC,CATSGFLAHSYNEQFF
few,TRBV14,13,NA,TRBJ2-1,TGTGCCAGCAGCCGACAAGGGGCACGGCAAGCGTTCTTC,CASSRQGARQAFF
NA,TRBV6-4,12,TRBD1,TRBJ1-2,TGTGCCAGCAGTAACGACAGGGTTGGCTACACCTTC,CASSNDRVGYTF
NA,TRBV27,13,TRBD1,TRBJ2-5,TGTGCCAGCAGGGACAGGGGAAGGGAGACCCAGTACTTC,CASRDRGRETQYF
NA,TRBV11-2,15,NA,TRBJ2-3,TGTGCCAGCAGCTTCACGGCGGGGATCACAGATACGCAGTATTTT,CASSFTAGITDTQYF
NA,TRBV5-1,15,TRBD2,TRBJ2-1,TGCGCCAGCAGCCTAACCGGGACTAGCGTGGATGAGCAGTTCTTC,CASSLTGTSVDEQFF
NA,TRBV11-3,13,NA,TRBJ2-2,TGTGCCAGCAGTAAGACATACACCGGGGAGCTGTTTTTT,CASSKTYTGELFF
few,TRBV28,15,NA,TRBJ1-1,TGTGCCAGCAGTCCACCCGGGACTCAGAACACTGAAGCTTTCTTT,CASSPPGTQNTEAFF
NA,TRBV9,16,TRBD2,TRBJ2-1,TGTGCCAGCAGCGTAGGGCGGGGGGGCTCCTACAATGAGCAGTTCTTC,CASSVGRGGSYNEQFF
few,TRBV28,14,NA,TRBJ2-5,TGTGCCAGCAGTGGGCCGATAAACAAAGAGACCCAGTACTTC,CASSGPINKETQYF
NA,TRBV15,15,NA,TRBJ2-5,TGTGCCACCAGCAGAGATAGGGCAGGGCAAGAGACCCAGTACTTC,CATSRDRAGQETQYF
NA,TRBV6-5,13,NA,TRBJ1-4,TGTGCCAGCAGTACGGGGAATAATGAAAAACTGTTTTTT,CASSTGNNEKLFF
NA,TRBV6-5,15,NA,TRBJ2-3,TGTGCCAGCAGTTACCTCAAATCTAGCACAGATACGCAGTATTTT,CASSYLKSSTDTQYF
few,TRBV5-1,16,TRBD1,TRBJ2-2,TGCGCCAGCAGCCCGACCGGGACAGGGTACACCGGGGAGCTGTTTTTT,CASSPTGTGYTGELFF
NA,TRBV9,15,TRBD1,TRBJ1-2,TGTGCCAGCAGCGTGGGACAGGGTCCCAACTATGGCTACACCTTC,CASSVGQGPNYGYTF
NA,TRBV7-3,14,NA,TRBJ1-1,TGTGCCAGCAGTCAGGGACCCTGGGGGACTGAAGCTTTCTTT,CASSQGPWGTEAFF
NA,TRBV10-1,16,TRBD2,TRBJ2-5,TGCGCCAGCAGTGAGTCGCTAGCGGGGGGTCAAGAGACCCAGTACTTC,CASSESLAGGQETQYF